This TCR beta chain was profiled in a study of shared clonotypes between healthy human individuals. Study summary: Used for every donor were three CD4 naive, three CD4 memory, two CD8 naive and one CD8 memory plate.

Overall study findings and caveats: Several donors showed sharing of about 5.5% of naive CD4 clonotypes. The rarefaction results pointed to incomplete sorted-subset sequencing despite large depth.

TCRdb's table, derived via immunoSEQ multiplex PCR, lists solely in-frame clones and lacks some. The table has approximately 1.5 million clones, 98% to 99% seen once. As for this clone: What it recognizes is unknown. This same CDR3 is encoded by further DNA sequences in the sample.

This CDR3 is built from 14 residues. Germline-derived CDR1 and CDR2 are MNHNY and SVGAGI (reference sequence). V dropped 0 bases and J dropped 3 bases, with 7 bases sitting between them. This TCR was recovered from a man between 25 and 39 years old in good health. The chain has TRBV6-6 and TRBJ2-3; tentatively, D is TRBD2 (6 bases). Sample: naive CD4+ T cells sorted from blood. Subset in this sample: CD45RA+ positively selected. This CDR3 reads CASSYSTSTDTQYF. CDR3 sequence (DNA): TGTGCCAGCAGTTACTCGACTAGTACAGATACGCAGTATTTT.